A single sample gave rise to the 18 T cell receptor beta chains below, sequenced in a study of early T cells in non-severe SARS-CoV-2 infection. TCRdb fed the 5' RACE reads into MiXCR, producing one record per CDR3 protein. Seen here are about 70,000 distinct CDR3 sequences, 5% observed once, and the top ten hold under 8%. The material sequenced was whole blood, taken at baseline. All receptors come from an adult who was a healthcare worker with PCR-confirmed SARS-CoV-2 infection or an uninfected control (not recorded which).

This clonotype was picked up a small number of times. The chain uses TRBV28 and TRBJ2-4; a possible D gene is TRBD2 (6 bases). This CDR3 region has 16 residues. Germline CDR1 MDHEN, CDR2 SYDVKM. V was cut by 2 bases and J by 6 bases, with 17 bases left in between. The CDR3 region has the DNA TGTGCCAGCAGTTTAGGTGAATCTTGGCGGGGAAACATTCAGTACTTC. This gives the protein CASSLGESWRGNIQYF.

This clonotype showed up many times. V gene TRBV28 combines with J gene TRBJ2-1, with TRBD2 matching 10 bases. Trimming took 5 bases from V and 5 from J; bases not matched to a gene: 12. The V gene's germline CDR1 is MDHEN and CDR2 SYDVKM. There are 17 residues in the CDR3. The DNA for the CDR3 is TGTGCCAGCAGTCTCCCAGGACTAGCGGACTTCCACAATGAGCAGTTCTTC. Residues: CASSLPGLADFHNEQFF.

This clonotype came up many times. The chain carries TRBV20-1 and TRBJ1-4; 8 positions match TRBD1. Per germline, CDR1 DFQATT and CDR2 SNEGSKA (reference sequence). Germline trimming cut 3 bases from V and 3 bases from J; bases unmatched to any gene: 9. CDR3 length equals 16 residues. The DNA of the CDR3 is TGCAGTGCTAGGAGGGGCCTACAGGGGGCTAATGAAAAACTGTTTTTT. It translates to CSARRGLQGANEKLFF.

In its sample, this clonotype was seen many times. This chain uses TRBV20-1 with TRBJ2-7; 9 bases map to TRBD2. V gave up 0 bases and J gave up 4 bases; unmatched junction bases: 7. Germline lookup yields CDR1 DFQATT and CDR2 SNEGSKA (reference sequence). This CDR3 has 15 amino acids. CDR3 amino acids: CSAREEREAYYEQYF. CDR3 DNA: TGCAGTGCTAGAGAAGAGCGGGAGGCGTATTACGAGCAGTACTTC.

This clonotype was seen at least ten times. The V and J genes are TRBV30 and TRBJ1-2, with 7 bases lining up with TRBD1. CDR3 size: 14 residues. CDR1 is GTSNPN, CDR2 SVGIG, per germline (reference sequence). V lost 0 bases to trimming and J lost 4 bases; unmatched junction nucleotides: 5. The chain's CDR3 is CAWSVWDSSYGYTF. The DNA for the CDR3 is TGTGCCTGGAGTGTATGGGACAGCTCCTATGGCTACACCTTC.

The chain is built from TRBV3-1 and TRBJ2-7, with 9 positions matching TRBD1. The CDR3 totals 15 residues. Trimming cost V 3 bases and J 3 bases; bases outside gene matches: 6. CDR1 is LGHDT, CDR2 YNNKEL, per germline (reference sequence). The CDR3 protein is CASSHLGTGNYEQYF. In DNA form, the CDR3 reads TGTGCCAGCAGCCACCTCGGGACAGGGAACTACGAGCAGTACTTC.

This clonotype was seen more than once but under ten times. V usage is TRBV12-3 or TRBV12-4 and J usage is TRBJ2-5; D not certain. The CDR3 totals 11 residues. V was trimmed by 6 bases and J by 7 bases, leaving 9 bases between them. CDR3: CASSSSRTQYF. CDR3 in DNA: TGTGCCAGCAGCTCCAGCCGGACCCAGTACTTC.

This clonotype appeared many times. This rearrangement joins TRBV4-2 to TRBJ1-6; a weak D match, TRBD1 (5 bases). The germline CDR1 and CDR2 sequences are LGHNA and YNFKEQ. V was trimmed by 0 bases and J by 10 bases, leaving 10 bases between them. CDR3 length equals 14 residues. The DNA of the CDR3 is TGTGCCAGCAGCCAAGATTCCGGGGGGTCACCCCTCCACTTT. Translated: CASSQDSGGSPLHF.

This chain links TRBV19 with TRBJ2-7; tentatively, D is TRBD1 or TRBD2 (5 bases each). V was trimmed by 3 bases and J by 8 bases, leaving 14 bases between them. The CDR3 extends over 13 amino acids. The germline gives CDR1 LNHDA, CDR2 SQIVND (reference sequence). CDR3 sequence reads: CASSIKQGTQQYF. In DNA form, the CDR3 reads TGTGCCAGTAGTATCAAACAAGGGACGCAGCAGTACTTC.

This clonotype was seen only a few times. The chain is built from TRBV30 and TRBJ1-2; 7 bases match TRBD1. V dropped 5 bases and J dropped 2; count of bases not matched to a gene: 8. The V gene's germline CDR1 is GTSNPN and CDR2 SVGIG (reference sequence). This CDR3 contains 14 residues. Here the CDR3 reads CAWDRAGANYGYTF. The CDR3 DNA is TGTGCCTGGGACAGGGCGGGGGCCAACTATGGCTACACCTTC.

This clonotype has a handful of counts. The chain is built from TRBV6-1 and TRBJ2-7, with 10 nucleotides matching TRBD1. This CDR3 is 16 amino acids long. Germline values: CDR1 MNHNS, CDR2 SASEGT. The V and J ends lost 4 bases and 3 bases, in that order; junction bases with no gene match: 9. The CDR3 loop reads CASSGLRDRGNYEQYF. The CDR3 DNA reads TGTGCCAGCAGTGGTCTCCGGGACAGGGGTAACTACGAGCAGTACTTC.

In its sample, this clonotype was seen many times. CDR3 loop: CASSQVLTGLTDTQYF. The DNA of the CDR3 is TGCGCCAGCAGCCAAGTCTTAACCGGACTCACAGATACGCAGTATTTT. This sequence joins TRBV4-1 and TRBJ2-3, with TRBD2 as a possible D gene (5 bases). The CDR3 spans 16 residues. CDR1 and CDR2 from the germline V gene are MGHRA and YSYEKL. Trimming cost V 1 base and J 2 bases, with 13 bases left between them.

This clonotype was seen a few times. CDR3 bases: TGTGCCAGCAGTTTCTCCGGTTGGGGGGATTTTTCAAGCAATCAGCCCCAGCATTTT. It specifies CASSFSGWGDFSSNQPQHF. V gene TRBV12-3 or TRBV12-4 combines with J gene TRBJ1-5, with TRBD1 as a possible D gene (5 bases). The CDR3 contains 19 residues. The V and J ends lost 3 bases and 1 base respectively, with 22 bases between them.

This clonotype was observed many times. V usage is TRBV6-2 or TRBV6-3 and J usage is TRBJ2-3; 12 nucleotides match TRBD2. The CDR3 length is 17 residues. CDR1 and CDR2 from the germline V gene are MNHEY and SVGEGT. After removal of 5 bases from V and 6 bases from J, the junction contained 12 bases not matched to a gene. This CDR3 reads CASSPRLAGDLSDTQYF. In nucleotides, the CDR3 is TGTGCCAGCAGTCCCCGACTAGCGGGAGACCTATCGGATACGCAGTATTTT.

This clonotype has ten or more counts. V gene TRBV6-4 combines with J gene TRBJ2-1; D perhaps matches TRBD2 (6 bases). The CDR3 sequence is 14 residues long. The ends were cut back, 3 bases at V and 6 bases at J, with 12 bases in the middle. Germline V gives CDR1 MRHNA, CDR2 SNTAGT. CDR3 region: CASSELAESNEQFF. CDR3 coding DNA: TGTGCCAGCAGTGAACTAGCCGAGAGCAATGAGCAGTTCTTC.

This clonotype appeared a few times. The CDR3 DNA reads TGTGCCAGCAGCCAAGCTCTCACTAGCGGTACCGGGGAGCTGTTTTTT. The encoded protein is CASSQALTSGTGELFF. V and J are TRBV3-1 and TRBJ2-2; the match to TRBD2 covers 8 bases. The germline V gene has CDR1 LGHDT and CDR2 YNNKEL (reference sequence). The V and J ends lost 1 base and 5 bases, in that order; junction bases with no gene match: 6. The CDR3 is 16 amino acids.

V is TRBV28 and J is TRBJ1-1; TRBD1 agrees at 7 bases. The CDR3 length is 16 residues. V was pared by 6 bases and J by 1 base, with 11 bases of the junction left unmatched. The germline V gene has CDR1 MDHEN and CDR2 SYDVKM. CDR3 bases: TGTGCCAGCAGCCGGGGACAGCTACTCTGGAACACTGAAGCTTTCTTT. This translates into CASSRGQLLWNTEAFF.

The table lists this clonotype with many counts. The rearrangement joins TRBV18 to TRBJ2-7, with 7 bases fitting TRBD2. The CDR3 is 14 residues long. Germline trimming cut 3 bases from V and 3 bases from J; bases unmatched to any gene: 5. Germline CDR1 and CDR2: KGHSH and LQKENI. The CDR3 DNA reads TGTGCCAGCTCACCGGCGGAGCGGGGCTACGAGCAGTACTTC. Protein product: CASSPAERGYEQYF. Combining the CDR3 with reference TRBV18 and TRBJ2-7 gives the whole variable domain NAGVMQNPRHLVRRRGQEARLRCSPMKGHSHVYWYRQLPEEGLKFMVYLQKENIIDESGMPKERFSAEFPKEGPSILRIQQVVRGDSAAYFCASSPAERGYEQYFGPGTRLTVT.